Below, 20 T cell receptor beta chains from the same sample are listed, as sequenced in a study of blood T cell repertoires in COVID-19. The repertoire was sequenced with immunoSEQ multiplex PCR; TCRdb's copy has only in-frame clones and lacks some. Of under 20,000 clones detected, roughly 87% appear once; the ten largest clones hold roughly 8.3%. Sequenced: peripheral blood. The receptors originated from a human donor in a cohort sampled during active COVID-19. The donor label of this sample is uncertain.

CDR3 in amino acids: CASSHGIAGAYNEQFF. The CDR3 coding sequence is TGTGCCAGCAGTCACGGAATAGCGGGAGCCTACAATGAGCAGTTCTTC. The rearrangement uses TRBV27 and TRBJ2-1, with 9 bases aligning to TRBD2. The CDR3 runs 16 residues. In germline, CDR1 is MNHEY, CDR2 SMNVEV (reference sequence). The J segment lost 2 bases and the V segment lost 5 bases, leaving 7 bases of the junction unmatched.

The CDR3 here is CASSLGTSGNDGELFF. CDR3 DNA: TGCGCCAGCAGCCTCGGGACTAGCGGGAATGACGGGGAGCTGTTTTTT. The chain combines TRBV5-1 with TRBJ2-2; 13 bases match TRBD2. Per germline, CDR1 SGHRS and CDR2 YFSETQ. The CDR3 length is 16 residues. With V trimmed by 4 bases and J by 7 bases, 7 bases remained unmatched.

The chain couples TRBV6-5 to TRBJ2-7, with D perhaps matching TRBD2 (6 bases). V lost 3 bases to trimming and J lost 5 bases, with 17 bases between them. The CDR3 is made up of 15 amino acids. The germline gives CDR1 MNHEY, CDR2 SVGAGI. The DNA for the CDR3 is TGTGCCAGCAGTTATAGGGTAGGAGGGCAACACGAGCAGTACTTC. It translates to CASSYRVGGQHEQYF.

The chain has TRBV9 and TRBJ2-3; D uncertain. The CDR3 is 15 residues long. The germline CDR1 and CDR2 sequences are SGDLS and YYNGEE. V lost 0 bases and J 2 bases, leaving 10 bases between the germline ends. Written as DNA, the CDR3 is TGTGCCAGCAGCGTAGTTGGCTCGATCACAGATACGCAGTATTTT. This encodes CASSVVGSITDTQYF.

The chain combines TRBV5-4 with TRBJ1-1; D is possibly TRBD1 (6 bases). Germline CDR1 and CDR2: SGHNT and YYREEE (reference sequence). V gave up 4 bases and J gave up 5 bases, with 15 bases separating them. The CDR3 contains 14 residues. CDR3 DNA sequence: TGTGCCAGCAGCACCCCACAGGGTGGGACTGAAGCTTTCTTT. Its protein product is CASSTPQGGTEAFF.

CDR3 protein: CASSAMTSGGKTQYF. In DNA form, the CDR3 reads TGTGCCAGCAGCGCGATGACTAGCGGGGGGAAGACCCAGTACTTC. The chain has TRBV6-5 and TRBJ2-5; TRBD2 matches at 13 bases. The CDR3 runs 15 residues. Germline loops: CDR1 MNHEY, CDR2 SVGAGI. V dropped 6 bases and J dropped 6; count of bases not matched to a gene: 7.

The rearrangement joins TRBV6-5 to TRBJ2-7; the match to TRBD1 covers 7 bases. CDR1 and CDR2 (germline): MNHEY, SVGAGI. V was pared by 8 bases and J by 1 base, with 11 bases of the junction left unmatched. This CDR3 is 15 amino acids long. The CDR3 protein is CASRPLGTASYEQYF. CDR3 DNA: TGTGCCAGCCGTCCCCTGGGGACAGCTTCCTACGAGCAGTACTTC.

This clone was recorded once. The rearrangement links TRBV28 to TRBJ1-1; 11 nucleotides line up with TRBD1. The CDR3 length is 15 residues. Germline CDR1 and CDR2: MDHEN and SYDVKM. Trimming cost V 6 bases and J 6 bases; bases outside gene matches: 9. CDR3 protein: CASRPPPGQGAEAFF. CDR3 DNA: TGTGCCAGCAGGCCTCCCCCGGGACAGGGGGCTGAAGCTTTCTTT. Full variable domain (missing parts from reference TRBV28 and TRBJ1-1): DVKVTQSSRYLVKRTGEKVFLECVQDMDHENMFWYRQDPGLGLRLIYFSYDVKMKEKGDIPEGYSVSREKKERFSLILESASTNQTSMYLCASRPPPGQGAEAFFGQGTRLTVV.

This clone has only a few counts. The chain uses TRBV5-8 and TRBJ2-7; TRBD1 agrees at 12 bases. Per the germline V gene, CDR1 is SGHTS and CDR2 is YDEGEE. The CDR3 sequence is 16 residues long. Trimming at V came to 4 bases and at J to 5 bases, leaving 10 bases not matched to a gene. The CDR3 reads CASSLAGTGGVHEQYF. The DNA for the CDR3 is TGTGCCAGCAGCCTCGCCGGGACAGGGGGCGTCCACGAGCAGTACTTC.

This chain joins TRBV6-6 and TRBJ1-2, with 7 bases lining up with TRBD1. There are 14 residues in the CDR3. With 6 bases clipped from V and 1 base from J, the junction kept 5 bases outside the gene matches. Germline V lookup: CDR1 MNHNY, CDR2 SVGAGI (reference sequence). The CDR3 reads CASSPRDSNYGYTF. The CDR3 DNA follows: TGTGCCAGCAGCCCCCGGGACAGTAACTATGGCTACACCTTC.

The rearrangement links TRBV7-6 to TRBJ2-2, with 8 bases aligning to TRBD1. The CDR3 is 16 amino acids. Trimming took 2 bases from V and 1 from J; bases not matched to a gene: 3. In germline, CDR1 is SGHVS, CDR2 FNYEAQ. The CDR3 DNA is TGTGCCAGCAGCTTAAGTACAGGGGGGAACACCGGGGAGCTGTTTTTT. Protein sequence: CASSLSTGGNTGELFF. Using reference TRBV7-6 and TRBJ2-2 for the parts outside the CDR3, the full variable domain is GAGVSQSPRYKVTKRGQDVALRCDPISGHVSLYWYRQALGQGPEFLTYFNYEAQQDKSGLPNDRFSAERPEGSISTLTIQRTEQRDSAMYRCASSLSTGGNTGELFFGEGSRLTVL.

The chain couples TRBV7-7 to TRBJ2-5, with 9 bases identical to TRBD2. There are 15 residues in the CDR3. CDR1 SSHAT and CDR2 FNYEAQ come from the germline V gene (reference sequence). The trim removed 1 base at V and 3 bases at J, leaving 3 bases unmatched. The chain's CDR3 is CASSLEASGEETQYF. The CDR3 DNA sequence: TGTGCCAGCAGCTTAGAAGCTAGCGGGGAAGAGACCCAGTACTTC.

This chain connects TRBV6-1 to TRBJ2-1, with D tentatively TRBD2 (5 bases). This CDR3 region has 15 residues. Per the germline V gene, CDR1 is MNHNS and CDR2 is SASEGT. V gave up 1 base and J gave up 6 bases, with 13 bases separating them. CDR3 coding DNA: TGTGCCAGCAGTGAAGGGACTGTAACCTTCAATGAGCAGTTCTTC. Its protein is CASSEGTVTFNEQFF.

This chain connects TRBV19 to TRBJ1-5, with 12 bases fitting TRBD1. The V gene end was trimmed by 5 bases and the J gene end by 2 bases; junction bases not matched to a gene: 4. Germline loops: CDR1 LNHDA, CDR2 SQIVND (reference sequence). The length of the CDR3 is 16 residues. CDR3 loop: CASSPGTGGRNQPQHF. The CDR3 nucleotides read TGTGCCAGTAGTCCCGGGACAGGGGGCCGCAATCAGCCCCAGCATTTT.

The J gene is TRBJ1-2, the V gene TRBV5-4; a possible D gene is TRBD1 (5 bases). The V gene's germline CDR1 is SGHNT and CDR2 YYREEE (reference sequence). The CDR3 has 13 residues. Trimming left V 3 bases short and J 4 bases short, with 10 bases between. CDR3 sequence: CASSSTGTYGYTF. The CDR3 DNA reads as TGTGCCAGCAGCTCTACAGGAACCTATGGCTACACCTTC.

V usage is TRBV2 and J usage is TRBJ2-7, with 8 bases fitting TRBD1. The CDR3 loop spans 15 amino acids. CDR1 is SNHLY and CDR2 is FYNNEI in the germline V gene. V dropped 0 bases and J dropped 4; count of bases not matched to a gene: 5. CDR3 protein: CASSEALTGGYEQYF. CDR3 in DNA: TGTGCCAGCAGTGAAGCGCTTACAGGGGGGTACGAGCAGTACTTC.

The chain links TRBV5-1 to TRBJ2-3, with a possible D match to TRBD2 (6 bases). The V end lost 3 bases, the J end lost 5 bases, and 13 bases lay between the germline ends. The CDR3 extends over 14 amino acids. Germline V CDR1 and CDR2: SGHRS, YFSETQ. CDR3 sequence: CASSSAGQGDTQYF. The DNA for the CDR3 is TGCGCCAGCAGCTCGGCGGGGCAGGGAGATACGCAGTATTTT.

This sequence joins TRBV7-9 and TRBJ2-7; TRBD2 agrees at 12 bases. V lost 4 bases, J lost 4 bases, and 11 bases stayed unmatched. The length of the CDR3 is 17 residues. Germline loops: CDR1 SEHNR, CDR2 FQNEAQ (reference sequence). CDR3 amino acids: CASSSTSGGPYNYEQYF. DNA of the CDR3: TGTGCCAGCAGCTCGACTAGCGGGGGCCCATATAATTACGAGCAGTACTTC.

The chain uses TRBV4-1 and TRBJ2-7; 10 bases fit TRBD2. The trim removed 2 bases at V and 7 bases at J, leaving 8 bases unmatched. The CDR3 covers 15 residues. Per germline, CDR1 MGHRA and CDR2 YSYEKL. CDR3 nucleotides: TGCGCCAGCAGCCAACCTAGCGGGAGAGGTCGAGAGCAGTACTTC. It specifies CASSQPSGRGREQYF.

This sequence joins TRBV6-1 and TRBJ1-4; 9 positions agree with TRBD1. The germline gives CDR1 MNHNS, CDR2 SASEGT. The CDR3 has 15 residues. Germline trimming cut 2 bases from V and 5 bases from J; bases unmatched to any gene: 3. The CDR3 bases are TGTGCCAGCAGTGAACGGGGGACAGGGAATGAAAAACTGTTTTTT. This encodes CASSERGTGNEKLFF.